This TCR beta chain was sequenced in a study of Graves' ophthalmopathy and Graves' hyperthyroidism. Whole-study findings and limits: As the model predicted ophthalmopathy progression, it achieved a sensitivity of 65% to 71% and a specificity of roughly 72%.

To note about this clonotype: Its specificity is not known. Relative to the germline gene, one junction end is altered; a read error may explain this.

The CDR3 extends over 14 amino acids. Looked up from germline, CDR1 is SGHTA and CDR2 is FQGNSA. The sequenced template was RNA, covering the TCR beta CDR3 region. Second-round multiplex PCR came after a first-round RT-PCR that employed HTBI primers. TCRdb ran MiXCR on the multiplex PCR reads and lists one entry per CDR3 protein. The data show almost 750,000 distinct CDR3 sequences, roughly two fifths seen once. The sequencing input was peripheral blood. The TCR sequence derives from an adult man with Graves' ophthalmopathy. V usage is TRBV7-2 and J usage is TRBJ1-2; D is unclear. The CDR3 nucleotides read TGTGCCGGCAGCTTGGTCACTCGGACCTATGGCTACACCTTC. This translates into CAGSLVTRTYGYTF.